This TCR beta chain was sequenced for a study of Ad26.COV2.S vaccination and SARS-CoV-2 variants. Sample treatment: some 20 received Ad26.COV2.S at low or high dose, single or two shots; roughly five received placebo; per-sample allocation not given. It was on day 63 after the first vaccine or placebo injection that samples were taken. In germline, CDR1 is SGDLS, CDR2 YYNGEE. The CDR3 extends over 17 amino acids. Losses at the gene ends were 0 bases for V and 3 bases for J; bases not matched to a gene: 8. Here immunoSEQ multiplex PCR was the method, and the copy in TCRdb shows in-frame clones only, minus some. The table has about 440,000 clones, less than 95% seen once.

The origin of this receptor is a person between 18 and 65 years old who received the Ad26.COV2.S COVID-19 vaccine or a placebo. The genes are TRBV9 and TRBJ2-5, with 10 bases that match TRBD2. The sample here was peripheral blood, taken in a trial of Ad26.COV2.S vaccine versus placebo. CDR3 DNA sequence: TGTGCCAGCAGCGTAGCGTCTAGCGGGAGTATAGAAGAGACCCAGTACTTC. This sequence encodes CASSVASSGSIEETQYF.